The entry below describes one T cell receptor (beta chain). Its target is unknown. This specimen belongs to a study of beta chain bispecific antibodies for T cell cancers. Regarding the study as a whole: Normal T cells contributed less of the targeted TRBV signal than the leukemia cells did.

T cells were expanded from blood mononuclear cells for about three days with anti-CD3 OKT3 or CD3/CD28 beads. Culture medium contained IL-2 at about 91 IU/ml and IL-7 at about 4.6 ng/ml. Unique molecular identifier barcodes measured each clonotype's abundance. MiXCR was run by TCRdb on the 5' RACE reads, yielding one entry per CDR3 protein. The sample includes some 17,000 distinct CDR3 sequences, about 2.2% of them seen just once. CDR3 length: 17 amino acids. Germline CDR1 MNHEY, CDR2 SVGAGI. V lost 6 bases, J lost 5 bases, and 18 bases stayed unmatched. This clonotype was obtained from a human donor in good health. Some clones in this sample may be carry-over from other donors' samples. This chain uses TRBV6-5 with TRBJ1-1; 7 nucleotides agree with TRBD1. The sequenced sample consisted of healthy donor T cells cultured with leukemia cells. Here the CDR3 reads CASSAFRGTFESTEAFF. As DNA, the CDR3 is TGTGCCAGCAGCGCCTTCAGGGGGACCTTTGAGAGTACTGAAGCTTTCTTT.